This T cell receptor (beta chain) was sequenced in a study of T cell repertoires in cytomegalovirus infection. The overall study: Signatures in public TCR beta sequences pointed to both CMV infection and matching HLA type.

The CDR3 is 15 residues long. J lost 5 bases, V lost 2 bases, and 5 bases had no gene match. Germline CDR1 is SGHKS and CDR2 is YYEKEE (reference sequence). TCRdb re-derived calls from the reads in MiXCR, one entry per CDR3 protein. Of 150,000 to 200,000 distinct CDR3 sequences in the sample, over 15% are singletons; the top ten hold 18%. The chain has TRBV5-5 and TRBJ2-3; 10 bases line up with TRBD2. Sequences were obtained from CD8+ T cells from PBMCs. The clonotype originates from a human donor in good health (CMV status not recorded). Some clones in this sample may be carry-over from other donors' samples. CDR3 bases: TGTGCCAGCAGCTTCGGAGCGGGGGGGGGAGATACGCAGTATTTT. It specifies CASSFGAGGGDTQYF. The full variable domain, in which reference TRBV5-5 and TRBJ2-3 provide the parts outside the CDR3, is DAGVTQSPTHLIKTRGQQVTLRCSPISGHKSVSWYQQVLGQGPQFIFQYYEKEERGRGNFPDRFSARQFPNYSSELNVNALLLGDSALYLCASSFGAGGGDTQYFGPGTRLTVL.